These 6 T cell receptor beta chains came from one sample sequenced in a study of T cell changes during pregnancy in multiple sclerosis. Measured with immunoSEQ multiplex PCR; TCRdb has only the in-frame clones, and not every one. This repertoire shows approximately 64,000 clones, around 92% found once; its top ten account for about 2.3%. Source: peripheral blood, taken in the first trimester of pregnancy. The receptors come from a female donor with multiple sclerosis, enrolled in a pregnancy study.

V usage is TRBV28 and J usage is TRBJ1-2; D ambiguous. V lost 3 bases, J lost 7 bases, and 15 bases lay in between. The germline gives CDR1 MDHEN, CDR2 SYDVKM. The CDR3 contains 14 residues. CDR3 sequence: CASSFIGEGSGYTF. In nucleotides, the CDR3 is TGTGCCAGCAGTTTTATCGGGGAAGGATCTGGCTACACCTTC.

CDR3 sequence: CAWSVLRSAELFF. The DNA of the CDR3 is TGTGCCTGGAGTGTACTAAGGAGTGCAGAGCTGTTTTTT. The chain joins TRBV30 to TRBJ2-2; D ambiguous. Deletions cut 0 bases from V and 11 bases from J, with 13 bases between. This CDR3 spans 13 amino acids. Germline CDR1 reads GTSNPN; CDR2 reads SVGIG (reference sequence).

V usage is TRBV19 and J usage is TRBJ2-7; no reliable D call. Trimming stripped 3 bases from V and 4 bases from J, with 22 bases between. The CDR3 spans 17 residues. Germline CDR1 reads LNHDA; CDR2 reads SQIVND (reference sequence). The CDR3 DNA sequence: TGTGCCAGTAGTATCTCTTCCCGATTTATGGGCAGTTACGAGCAGTACTTC. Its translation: CASSISSRFMGSYEQYF. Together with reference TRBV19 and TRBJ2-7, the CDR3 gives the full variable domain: DGGITQSPKYLFRKEGQNVTLSCEQNLNHDAMYWYRQDPGQGLRLIYYSQIVNDFQKGDIAEGYSVSREKKESFPLTVTSAQKNPTAFYLCASSISSRFMGSYEQYFGPGTRLTVT.

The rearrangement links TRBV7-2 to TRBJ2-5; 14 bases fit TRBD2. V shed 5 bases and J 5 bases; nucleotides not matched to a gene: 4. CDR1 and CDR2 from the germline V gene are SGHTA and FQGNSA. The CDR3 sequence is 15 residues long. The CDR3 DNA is TGTGCCAGCAGCAGACTAGCGGGAGGGGGGGAGACCCAGTACTTC. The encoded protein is CASSRLAGGGETQYF.

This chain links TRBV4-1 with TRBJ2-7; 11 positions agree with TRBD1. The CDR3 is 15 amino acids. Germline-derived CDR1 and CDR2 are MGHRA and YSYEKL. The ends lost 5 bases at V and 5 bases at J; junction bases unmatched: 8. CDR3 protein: CASSVRDRGFDEQYF. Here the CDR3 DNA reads TGCGCCAGCAGCGTCCGGGACAGGGGGTTCGACGAGCAGTACTTC.

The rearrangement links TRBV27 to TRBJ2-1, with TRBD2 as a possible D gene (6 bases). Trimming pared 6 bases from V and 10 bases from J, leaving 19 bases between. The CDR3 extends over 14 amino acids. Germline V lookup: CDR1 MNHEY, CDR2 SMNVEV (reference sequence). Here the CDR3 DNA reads TGTGCCAGCAGCAGGGACTCCCTTTGGGAGGAGCAGTTCTTC. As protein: CASSRDSLWEEQFF.